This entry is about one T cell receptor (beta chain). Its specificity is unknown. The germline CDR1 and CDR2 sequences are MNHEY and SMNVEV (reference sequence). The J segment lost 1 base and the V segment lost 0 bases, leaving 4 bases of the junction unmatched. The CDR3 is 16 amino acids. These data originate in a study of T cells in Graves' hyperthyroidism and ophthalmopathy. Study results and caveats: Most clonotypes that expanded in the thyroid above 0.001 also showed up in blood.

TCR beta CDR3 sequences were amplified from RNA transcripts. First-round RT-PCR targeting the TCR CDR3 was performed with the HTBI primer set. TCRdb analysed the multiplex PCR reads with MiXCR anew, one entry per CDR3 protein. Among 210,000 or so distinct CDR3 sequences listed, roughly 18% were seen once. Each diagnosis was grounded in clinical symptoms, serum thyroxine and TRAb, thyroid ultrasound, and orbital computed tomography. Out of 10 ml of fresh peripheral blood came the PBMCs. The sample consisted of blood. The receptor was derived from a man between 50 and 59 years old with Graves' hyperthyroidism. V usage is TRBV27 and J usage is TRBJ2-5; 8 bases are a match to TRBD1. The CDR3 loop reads CASSLSPGTGQETQYF. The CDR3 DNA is TGTGCCAGCAGTTTATCCCCCGGGACAGGCCAAGAGACCCAGTACTTC.